This T cell receptor (beta chain) stems from a study of CD8 T cells in ankylosing spondylitis. This clonotype was recorded at least ten times. Deletions cut 0 bases from V and 7 bases from J, with 14 bases between. The V gene's germline CDR1 is SGHKS and CDR2 YYEKEE (reference sequence). The CDR3 has 15 amino acids. Libraries for TCR beta were made by quantitative 5'-RACE with molecular barcodes. Each CDR3 protein gets one entry after TCRdb re-called the 5' RACE reads with MiXCR. The sample yields about 250,000 distinct CDR3 sequences, over 7% seen once. The source material was blood, either unsorted or a sorted T cell fraction (not recorded which). This clonotype was sampled from a female donor with ankylosing spondylitis or in good health (not recorded which). This chain joins TRBV5-5 and TRBJ1-5; the D gene is possibly TRBD1 (6 bases). The CDR3 sequence: CASSLGPGGAQPQHF. The CDR3 region has the DNA TGTGCCAGCAGCTTGGGTCCCGGGGGCGCGCAGCCCCAGCATTTT. The whole variable domain, filled in from reference TRBV5-5 and TRBJ1-5, reads DAGVTQSPTHLIKTRGQQVTLRCSPISGHKSVSWYQQVLGQGPQFIFQYYEKEERGRGNFPDRFSARQFPNYSSELNVNALLLGDSALYLCASSLGPGGAQPQHFGDGTRLSIL.